This T cell receptor beta chain was sequenced during a study of blood T cells in healthy people across ages. Isolating PBMCs gave at least 6 million of these cells per sample. To note about this clonotype: Its target is not known. A much larger clone lies one base from this, so it may be a read error.

Study results and limitations: Relative to aged donors, long-lived donors carried more naive CD4+ cells and displayed higher diversity. A conclusive naive versus antigen-experienced comparison was prevented by the unsorted PBMCs.

Germline V gene lookup returns CDR1 ENHRY and CDR2 SYGVKD. CDR3 length: 14 residues. Together with a sample-barcoded 5' primer, a J-beta primer mix was included in a second PCR lasting about 7 to 11 cycles. In TCRdb, the 5' RACE reads were re-called with MiXCR into one record per CDR3 protein. The sample carries hundreds of thousands of distinct CDR3 sequences, 20% to 25% recorded once. The TCR comes from an older man in good health. The chain couples TRBV10-3 to TRBJ2-5; 8 bases match TRBD2. The sequenced sample consisted of blood. CDR3 sequence reads: CAIFGRAPWETRYF. CDR3 nucleotides: TGTGCCATCTTCGGGAGGGCCCCGTGGGAGACCCGGTACTTC.